The sequence of this T cell receptor (beta chain) was determined in a study of early T cells in non-severe SARS-CoV-2 infection. TCRdb processed the 5' RACE reads anew with MiXCR; each CDR3 protein has one entry. This sample has 30,000 to 35,000 distinct CDR3 sequences, with more than 4% found just once. Germline assignment: CDR1 DFQATT and CDR2 SNEGSKA (reference sequence). V was shortened by 3 bases and J by 1 base, with 6 bases between the two germline ends. This CDR3 is 13 amino acids long. The rearrangement uses TRBV20-1 and TRBJ2-2, with D possibly TRBD2 on 6 matching bases. Sequenced input: whole blood. The clonotype originates from an adult who was a healthcare worker with PCR-confirmed SARS-CoV-2 infection or an uninfected control (not recorded which). The CDR3 nucleotides are TGCAGTGCTAGCGGGGGGAACACCGGGGAGCTGTTTTTT. Protein product: CSASGGNTGELFF.